The source of this TCR beta chain is a study of blood T cell repertoires in COVID-19. Study background: Sites in the United States, Italy and Spain provided acute and convalescent COVID-19 samples. The cDNA or gDNA used as material had been derived from T cells, B-cell-depleted T cells, or PBMCs.

Profiled with immunoSEQ multiplex PCR; TCRdb holds only in-frame clones, not every one. The sample consists of tens of thousands of clones, around four fifths of them appearing once. There are 13 residues in the CDR3. The V gene end was trimmed by 3 bases and the J gene end by 4 bases; junction bases not matched to a gene: 5. Germline V gene data show CDR1 as GTSNPN and CDR2 as SVGIG (reference sequence). The source of this sequence is a human donor in a cohort sampled during active COVID-19. The chain uses TRBV30 and TRBJ1-2; 7 nucleotides line up with TRBD1. The specimen sequenced was peripheral blood. CDR3: CAWSRGVGYGYTF. The CDR3 coding sequence is TGTGCCTGGAGCAGGGGGGTCGGCTATGGCTACACCTTC.